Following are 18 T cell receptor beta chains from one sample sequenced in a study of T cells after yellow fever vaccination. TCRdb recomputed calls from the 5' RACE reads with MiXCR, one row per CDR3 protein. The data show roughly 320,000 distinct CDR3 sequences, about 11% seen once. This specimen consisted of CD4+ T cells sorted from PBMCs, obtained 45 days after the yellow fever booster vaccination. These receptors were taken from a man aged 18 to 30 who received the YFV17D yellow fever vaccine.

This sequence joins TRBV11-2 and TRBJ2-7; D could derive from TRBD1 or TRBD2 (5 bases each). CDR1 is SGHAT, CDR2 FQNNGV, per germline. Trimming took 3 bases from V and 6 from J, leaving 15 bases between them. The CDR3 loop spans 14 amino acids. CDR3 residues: CASSLDTGWFEQYF. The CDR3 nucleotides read TGTGCCAGCAGCTTGGACACGGGATGGTTCGAGCAGTACTTC.

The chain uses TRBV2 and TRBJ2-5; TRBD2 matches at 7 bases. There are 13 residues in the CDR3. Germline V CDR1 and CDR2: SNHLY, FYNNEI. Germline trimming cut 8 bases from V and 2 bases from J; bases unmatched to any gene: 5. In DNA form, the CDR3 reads TGTGCCAGCCGGCGGGGGAAACAAGAGACCCAGTACTTC. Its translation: CASRRGKQETQYF.

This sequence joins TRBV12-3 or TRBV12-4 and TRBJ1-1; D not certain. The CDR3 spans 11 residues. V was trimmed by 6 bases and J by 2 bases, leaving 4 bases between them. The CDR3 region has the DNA TGTGCCAGCAGGCATAACACTGAAGCTTTCTTT. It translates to CASRHNTEAFF.

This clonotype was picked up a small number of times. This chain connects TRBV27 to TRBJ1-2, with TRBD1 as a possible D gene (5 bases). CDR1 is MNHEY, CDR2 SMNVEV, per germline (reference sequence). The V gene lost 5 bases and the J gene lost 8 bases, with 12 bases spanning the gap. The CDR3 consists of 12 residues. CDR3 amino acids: CASSPGTSGYTF. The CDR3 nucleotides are TGTGCCAGCAGTCCCGGGACCTCGGGCTACACCTTC.

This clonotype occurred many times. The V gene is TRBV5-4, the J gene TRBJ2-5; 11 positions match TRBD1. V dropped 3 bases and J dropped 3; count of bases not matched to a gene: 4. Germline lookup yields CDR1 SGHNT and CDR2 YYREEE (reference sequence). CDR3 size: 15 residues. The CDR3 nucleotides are TGTGCCAGCAGCTCAGGACAGGGGGCGAAAGAGACCCAGTACTTC. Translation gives CASSSGQGAKETQYF.

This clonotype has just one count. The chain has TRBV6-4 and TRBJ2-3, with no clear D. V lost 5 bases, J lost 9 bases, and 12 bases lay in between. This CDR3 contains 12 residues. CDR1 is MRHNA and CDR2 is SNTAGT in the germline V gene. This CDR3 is CASSPDSGTQYF. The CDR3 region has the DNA TGTGCCAGCAGTCCGGATTCTGGGACGCAGTATTTT.

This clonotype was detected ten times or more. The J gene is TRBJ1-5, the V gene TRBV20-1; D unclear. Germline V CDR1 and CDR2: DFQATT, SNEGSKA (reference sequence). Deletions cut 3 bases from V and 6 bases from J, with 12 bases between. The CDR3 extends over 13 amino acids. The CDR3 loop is CSASVGSGQPQHF. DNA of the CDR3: TGCAGTGCTAGCGTTGGCAGTGGTCAGCCCCAGCATTTT.

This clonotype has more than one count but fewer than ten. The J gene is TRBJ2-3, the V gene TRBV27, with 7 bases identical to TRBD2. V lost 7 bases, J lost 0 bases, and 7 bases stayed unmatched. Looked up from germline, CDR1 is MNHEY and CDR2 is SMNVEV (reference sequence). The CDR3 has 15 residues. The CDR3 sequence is CASTWGGGSTDTQYF. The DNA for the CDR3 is TGTGCCAGCACCTGGGGGGGGGGAAGCACAGATACGCAGTATTTT.

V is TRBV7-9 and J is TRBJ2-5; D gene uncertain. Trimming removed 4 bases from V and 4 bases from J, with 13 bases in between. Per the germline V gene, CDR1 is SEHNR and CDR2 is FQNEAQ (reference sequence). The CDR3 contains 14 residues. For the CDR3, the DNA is TGTGCCAGCAGCTCGAAACCGGCGTTAGAGACCCAGTACTTC. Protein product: CASSSKPALETQYF. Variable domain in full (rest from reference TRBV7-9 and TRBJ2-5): DTGVSQNPRHKITKRGQNVTFRCDPISEHNRLYWYRQTLGQGPEFLTYFQNEAQLEKSRLLSDRFSAERPKGSFSTLEIQRTEQGDSAMYLCASSSKPALETQYFGPGTRLLVL.

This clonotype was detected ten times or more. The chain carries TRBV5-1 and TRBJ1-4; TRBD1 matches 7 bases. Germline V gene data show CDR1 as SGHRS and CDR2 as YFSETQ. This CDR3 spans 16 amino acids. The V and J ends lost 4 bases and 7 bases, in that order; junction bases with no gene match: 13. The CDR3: CASSTGQPRNLEKLFF. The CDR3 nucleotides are TGCGCCAGCAGCACGGGACAGCCGAGAAACCTTGAAAAACTGTTTTTT.

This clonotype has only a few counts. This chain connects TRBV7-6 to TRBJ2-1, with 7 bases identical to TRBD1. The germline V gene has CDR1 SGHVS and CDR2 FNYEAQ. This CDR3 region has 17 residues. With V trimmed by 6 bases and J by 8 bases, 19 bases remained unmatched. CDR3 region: CASSKYHGQVQRDEQFF. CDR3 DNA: TGTGCCAGCAGTAAATACCATGGACAGGTCCAAAGGGATGAGCAGTTCTTC.

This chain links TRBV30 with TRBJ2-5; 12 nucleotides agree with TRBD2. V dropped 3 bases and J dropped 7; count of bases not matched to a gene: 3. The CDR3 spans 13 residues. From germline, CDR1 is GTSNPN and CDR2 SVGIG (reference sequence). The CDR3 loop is CAWRELAGGTQYF. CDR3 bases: TGTGCCTGGAGGGAACTAGCGGGGGGGACCCAGTACTTC.

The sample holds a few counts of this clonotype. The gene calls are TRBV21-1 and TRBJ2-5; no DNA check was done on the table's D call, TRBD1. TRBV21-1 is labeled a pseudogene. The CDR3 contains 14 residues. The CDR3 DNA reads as TGTGCCAGCAGCGGGACAGCCGGACAAGAGACCCAGTACTTC. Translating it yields CASSGTAGQETQYF.

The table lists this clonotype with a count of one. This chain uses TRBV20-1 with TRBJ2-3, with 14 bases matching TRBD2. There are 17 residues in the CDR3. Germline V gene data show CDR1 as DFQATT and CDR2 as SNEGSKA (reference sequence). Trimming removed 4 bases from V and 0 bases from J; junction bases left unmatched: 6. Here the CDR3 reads CSAIRRLAGGSTDTQYF. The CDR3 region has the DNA TGCAGTGCTATCCGACGACTAGCGGGGGGGAGCACAGATACGCAGTATTTT.

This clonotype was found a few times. CDR3 in amino acids: CASSLDTVLSRFF. CDR3 nucleotides: TGTGCCAGCAGTTTGGACACCGTCCTCAGCAGGTTCTTC. The chain recombines TRBV12-3 or TRBV12-4 with TRBJ2-1; maybe TRBD1 (5 bases). Deletions cut 3 bases from V and 15 bases from J, with 18 bases between. There are 13 residues in the CDR3.

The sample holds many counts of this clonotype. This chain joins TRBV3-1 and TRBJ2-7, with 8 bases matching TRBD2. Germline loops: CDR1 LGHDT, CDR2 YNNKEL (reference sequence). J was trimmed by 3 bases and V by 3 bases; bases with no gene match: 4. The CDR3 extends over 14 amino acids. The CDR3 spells CASSQTGGLYEQYF. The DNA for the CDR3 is TGTGCCAGCAGCCAGACGGGGGGGCTCTACGAGCAGTACTTC.

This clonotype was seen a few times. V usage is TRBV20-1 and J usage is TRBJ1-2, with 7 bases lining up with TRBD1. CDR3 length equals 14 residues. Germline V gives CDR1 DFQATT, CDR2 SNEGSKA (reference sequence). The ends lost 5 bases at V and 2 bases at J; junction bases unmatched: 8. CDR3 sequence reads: CSAADGTVNYGYTF. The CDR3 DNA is TGCAGTGCTGCTGACGGGACAGTAAACTATGGCTACACCTTC.

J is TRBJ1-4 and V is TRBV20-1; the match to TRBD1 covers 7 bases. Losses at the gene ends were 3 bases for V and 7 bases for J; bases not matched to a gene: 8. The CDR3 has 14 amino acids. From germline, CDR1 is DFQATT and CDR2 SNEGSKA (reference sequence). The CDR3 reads CSARAGTEGEKLFF. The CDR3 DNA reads TGCAGTGCTAGGGCCGGGACAGAAGGTGAAAAACTGTTTTTT.